These 15 T cell receptor beta chains originate from one sample sequenced in a study of cytomegalovirus exposure and HLA in healthy donors. This PCR relied on a set of 60 Vbeta primers and 13 Jbeta primers. The method was immunoSEQ multiplex PCR; TCRdb's version includes in-frame clones alone and lacks a portion of them. The sample carries approximately 75,000 clones, about 79% recorded once. The specimen was PBMCs. These receptors originate from a man aged 70-80 years in good health and CMV-seropositive.

The chain recombines TRBV5-4 with TRBJ1-6; D remains ambiguous. Germline CDR1 and CDR2: SGHNT and YYREEE (reference sequence). The CDR3 covers 14 residues. V lost 3 bases and J 9 bases, leaving 13 bases between the germline ends. The CDR3 region is CASSSTERGSPLHF. The CDR3 DNA follows: TGTGCCAGCAGCTCGACGGAGCGAGGTTCACCCCTCCACTTT. The full variable domain, in which reference TRBV5-4 and TRBJ1-6 provide the parts outside the CDR3, is ETGVTQSPTHLIKTRGQQVTLRCSSQSGHNTVSWYQQALGQGPQFIFQYYREEENGRGNFPPRFSGLQFPNYSSELNVNALELDDSALYLCASSSTERGSPLHFGNGTRLTVT.

This sequence joins TRBV4-1 and TRBJ2-7; no clear D gene. This CDR3 comprises 13 residues. Germline CDR1 reads MGHRA; CDR2 reads YSYEKL. Trimming removed 1 base at V and 6 bases at J, with 10 bases between. The DNA of the CDR3 is TGCGCCAGCAGCCAAGGGAGTTATGGCGAGCAGTACTTC. It yields the protein CASSQGSYGEQYF.

With regard to this clone: One end of the junction fails to match germline, which may point to a read error. The V gene is TRBV2, the J gene TRBJ2-5, with D hard to call. In germline, CDR1 is SNHLY, CDR2 FYNNEI. The CDR3 spans 10 residues. The CDR3 coding sequence is TGTGCCAGCAGCGAAGAGACCCAGTACTTC. It specifies CASSEETQYF.

The sample holds a few counts of this clone. In DNA, the CDR3 is TGTGCCAGCTCCCGGGACGGGAGGGCACACGAGCAGTACTTC. It yields the protein CASSRDGRAHEQYF. The chain joins TRBV18 to TRBJ2-7, with 8 nucleotides matching TRBD2. Trimming removed 6 bases from V and 5 bases from J; junction bases left unmatched: 9. The CDR3 has 14 amino acids. Germline V CDR1 and CDR2: KGHSH, LQKENI. The full variable domain, rest sourced from reference TRBV18 and TRBJ2-7, is NAGVMQNPRHLVRRRGQEARLRCSPMKGHSHVYWYRQLPEEGLKFMVYLQKENIIDESGMPKERFSAEFPKEGPSILRIQQVVRGDSAAYFCASSRDGRAHEQYFGPGTRLTVT.

This chain joins TRBV10-1 and TRBJ2-7, with a possible D match to TRBD2 (6 bases). Between the trimmed V and J ends, which lost 1 base and 9 bases, there was a span of 13 bases. The CDR3 length is 13 residues. Germline loops: CDR1 WNHNN, CDR2 SYGVQD (reference sequence). The CDR3 reads CASSEFSGLAQYF. Written as DNA, the CDR3 is TGCGCCAGCAGTGAGTTTTCGGGACTTGCGCAGTACTTC.

The J gene is TRBJ2-3, the V gene TRBV5-1; 10 positions match TRBD1. Trimming took 4 bases from V and 4 from J; bases not matched to a gene: 3. Germline V gene lookup returns CDR1 SGHRS and CDR2 YFSETQ. The CDR3 is made up of 14 amino acids. The CDR3 region has the DNA TGCGCCAGCAGCCCCGGACAGGGGGCAGATACGCAGTATTTT. As protein: CASSPGQGADTQYF. Using reference TRBV5-1 and TRBJ2-3 for the parts outside the CDR3, the full variable domain is KAGVTQTPRYLIKTRGQQVTLSCSPISGHRSVSWYQQTPGQGLQFLFEYFSETQRNKGNFPGRFSGRQFSNSRSEMNVSTLELGDSALYLCASSPGQGADTQYFGPGTRLTVL.

This clone was counted a single time. The gene calls are TRBV7-2 and TRBJ2-1; possible D gene TRBD2, 6 bases. Trimming removed 3 bases at V and 4 bases at J, with 13 bases between. The CDR3 consists of 15 residues. From germline, CDR1 is SGHTA and CDR2 FQGNSA. As DNA, the CDR3 is TGTGCCAGCAGCTTTCGGCGGGGTTCTTACAATGAGCAGTTCTTC. Amino acids: CASSFRRGSYNEQFF.

J is TRBJ1-1 and V is TRBV7-2; D possibly corresponds to TRBD1 (5 bases). Germline CDR1 and CDR2: SGHTA and FQGNSA. The CDR3 covers 14 residues. V lost 5 bases, J lost 0 bases, and 10 bases lay in between. The CDR3 sequence is CASSVQGMNTEAFF. CDR3 nucleotides: TGTGCCAGCAGCGTGCAGGGCATGAACACTGAAGCTTTCTTT.

This rearrangement joins TRBV16 to TRBJ1-5, with a tentative D call TRBD1 (6 bases). Trimming removed 1 base at V and 2 bases at J, with 9 bases between. CDR1 KGHSY and CDR2 FQNENV come from the germline V gene. The CDR3 runs 15 residues. This CDR3 reads CASSQYREGNQPQHF. DNA for the CDR3: TGTGCCAGCAGCCAATACAGGGAAGGCAATCAGCCCCAGCATTTT.

This chain uses TRBV10-3 with TRBJ1-4; 9 positions match TRBD1. This CDR3 has 16 amino acids. Germline V gene data show CDR1 as ENHRY and CDR2 as SYGVKD. Unmatched junction bases numbered 9, after V lost 3 bases and J lost 7 bases. The CDR3 loop reads CAISEGTGSGSEKLFF. The CDR3 DNA sequence: TGTGCCATCAGTGAAGGGACAGGGAGTGGTAGTGAAAAACTGTTTTTT.

The chain joins TRBV2 to TRBJ2-1, with 9 bases fitting TRBD2. In germline, CDR1 is SNHLY, CDR2 FYNNEI. The ends lost 1 base at V and 7 bases at J; junction bases unmatched: 8. The CDR3 runs to 16 residues. This CDR3 reads CASSEGGASGTNEQFF. In nucleotides, the CDR3 is TGTGCCAGCAGTGAAGGAGGGGCTAGCGGGACTAATGAGCAGTTCTTC. Looking up the rest from reference TRBV2 and TRBJ2-1 gives the full variable domain: EPEVTQTPSHQVTQMGQEVILRCVPISNHLYFYWYRQILGQKVEFLVSFYNNEISEKSEIFDDQFSVERPDGSNFTLKIRSTKLEDSAMYFCASSEGGASGTNEQFFGPGTRLTVL.

The genes are TRBV5-1 and TRBJ1-2; D is ambiguous. CDR1 SGHRS and CDR2 YFSETQ come from the germline V gene. The germline V and J ends were trimmed by 2 bases and 4 bases, with 9 bases remaining between them. The CDR3 is 13 amino acids. CDR3 loop: CASSFGEAYGYTF. CDR3 DNA: TGCGCCAGCAGCTTCGGGGAGGCCTATGGCTACACCTTC. Drawing the rest from reference TRBV5-1 and TRBJ1-2, the complete variable domain is KAGVTQTPRYLIKTRGQQVTLSCSPISGHRSVSWYQQTPGQGLQFLFEYFSETQRNKGNFPGRFSGRQFSNSRSEMNVSTLELGDSALYLCASSFGEAYGYTFGSGTRLTVV.

The chain carries TRBV30 and TRBJ1-5; D uncertain. The V gene lost 0 bases and the J gene lost 5 bases, with 8 bases spanning the gap. This CDR3 is built from 13 residues. The germline V gene encodes CDR1 GTSNPN and CDR2 SVGIG (reference sequence). CDR3 residues: CAWSVREDQPQHF. CDR3 DNA sequence: TGTGCCTGGAGTGTACGGGAGGATCAGCCCCAGCATTTT.

V and J are TRBV10-3 and TRBJ1-2; no reliable D call. Looked up from germline, CDR1 is ENHRY and CDR2 is SYGVKD. The V end lost 0 bases, the J end lost 6 bases, and 8 bases lay between the germline ends. The CDR3 has 13 amino acids. CDR3 protein: CAISESPGNGYTF. The CDR3 DNA sequence: TGTGCCATCAGTGAGTCTCCGGGGAATGGCTACACCTTC.

The chain links TRBV19 to TRBJ1-5, with a possible D match to TRBD1 (5 bases). The CDR3 contains 15 residues. Trimming stripped 4 bases from V and 0 bases from J, with 10 bases between. Germline V gene data show CDR1 as LNHDA and CDR2 as SQIVND (reference sequence). The CDR3 region has the DNA TGTGCCAGTAGTACAGGGCCGTATAGCAATCAGCCCCAGCATTTT. Its protein product is CASSTGPYSNQPQHF. Supplemented by reference TRBV19 and TRBJ1-5, the full variable domain reads DGGITQSPKYLFRKEGQNVTLSCEQNLNHDAMYWYRQDPGQGLRLIYYSQIVNDFQKGDIAEGYSVSREKKESFPLTVTSAQKNPTAFYLCASSTGPYSNQPQHFGDGTRLSIL.